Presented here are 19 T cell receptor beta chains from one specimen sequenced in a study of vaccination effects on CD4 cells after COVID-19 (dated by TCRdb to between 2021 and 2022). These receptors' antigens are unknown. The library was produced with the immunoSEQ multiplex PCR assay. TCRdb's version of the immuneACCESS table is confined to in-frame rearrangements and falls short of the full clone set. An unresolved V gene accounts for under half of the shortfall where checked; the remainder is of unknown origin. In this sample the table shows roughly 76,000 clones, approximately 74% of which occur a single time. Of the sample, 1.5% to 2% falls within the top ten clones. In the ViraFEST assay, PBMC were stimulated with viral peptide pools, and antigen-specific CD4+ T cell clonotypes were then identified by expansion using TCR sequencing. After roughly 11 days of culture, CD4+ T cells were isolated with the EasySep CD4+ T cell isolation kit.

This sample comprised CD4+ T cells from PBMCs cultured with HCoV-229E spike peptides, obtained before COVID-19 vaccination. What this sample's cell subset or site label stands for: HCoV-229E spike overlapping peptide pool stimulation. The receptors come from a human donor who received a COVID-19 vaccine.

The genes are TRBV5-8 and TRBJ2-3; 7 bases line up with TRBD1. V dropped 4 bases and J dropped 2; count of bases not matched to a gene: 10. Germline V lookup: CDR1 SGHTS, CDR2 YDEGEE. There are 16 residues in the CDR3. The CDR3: CASSRQGGPNTDTQYF. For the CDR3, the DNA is TGTGCCAGCAGCAGACAGGGCGGCCCCAACACAGATACGCAGTATTTT.

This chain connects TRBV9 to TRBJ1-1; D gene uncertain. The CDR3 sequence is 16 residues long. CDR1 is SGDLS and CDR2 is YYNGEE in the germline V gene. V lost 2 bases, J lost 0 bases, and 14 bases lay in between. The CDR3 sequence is CASSVDPGYLNTEAFF. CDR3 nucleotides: TGTGCCAGCAGCGTGGACCCGGGATACTTGAACACTGAAGCTTTCTTT.

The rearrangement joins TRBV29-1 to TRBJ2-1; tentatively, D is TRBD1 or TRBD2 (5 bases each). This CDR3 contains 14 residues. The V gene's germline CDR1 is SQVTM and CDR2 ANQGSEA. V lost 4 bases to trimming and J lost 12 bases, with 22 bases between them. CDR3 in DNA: TGCAGCGTTGGGGCTACGGGACCCAAGGACGGGCAGTTCTTC. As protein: CSVGATGPKDGQFF.

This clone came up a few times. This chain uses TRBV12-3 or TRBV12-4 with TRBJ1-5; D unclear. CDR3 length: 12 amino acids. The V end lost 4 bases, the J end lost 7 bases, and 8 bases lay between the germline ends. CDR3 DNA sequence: TGTGCCAGCAGTTCCGGGCCGCAGCCCCAGCATTTT. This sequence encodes CASSSGPQPQHF.

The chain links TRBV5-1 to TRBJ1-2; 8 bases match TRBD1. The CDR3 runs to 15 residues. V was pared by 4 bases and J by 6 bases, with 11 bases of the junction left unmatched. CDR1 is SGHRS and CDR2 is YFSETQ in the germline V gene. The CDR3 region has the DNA TGCGCCAGCAGCGTAACAGGGGGGTTGTACGATGGCTACACCTTC. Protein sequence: CASSVTGGLYDGYTF.

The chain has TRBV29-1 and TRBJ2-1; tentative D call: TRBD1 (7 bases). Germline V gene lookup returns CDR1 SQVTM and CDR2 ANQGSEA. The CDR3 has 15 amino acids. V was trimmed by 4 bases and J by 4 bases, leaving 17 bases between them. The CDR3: CSVVRGASEYNEQFF. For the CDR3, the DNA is TGCAGCGTTGTCAGGGGGGCAAGTGAATACAATGAGCAGTTCTTC.

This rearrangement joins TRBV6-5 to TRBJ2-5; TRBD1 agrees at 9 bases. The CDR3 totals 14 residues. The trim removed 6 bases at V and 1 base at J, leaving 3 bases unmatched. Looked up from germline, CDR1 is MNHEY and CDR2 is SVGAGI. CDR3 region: CASRKTGGQETQYF. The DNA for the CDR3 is TGTGCCAGCAGAAAGACAGGGGGCCAAGAGACCCAGTACTTC.

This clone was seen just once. CDR3 protein: CASTAGAGYTF. The CDR3 region has the DNA TGTGCCAGCACCGCGGGTGCGGGCTACACCTTC. The chain recombines TRBV28 with TRBJ1-2; unclear D gene. The germline V gene encodes CDR1 MDHEN and CDR2 SYDVKM. CDR3 length: 11 amino acids. The germline V and J ends were trimmed by 7 bases and 8 bases, with 11 bases remaining between them.

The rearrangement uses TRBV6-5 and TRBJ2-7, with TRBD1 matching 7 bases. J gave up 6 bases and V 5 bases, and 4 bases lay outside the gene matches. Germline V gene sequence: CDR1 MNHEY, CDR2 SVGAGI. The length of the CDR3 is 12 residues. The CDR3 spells CASSQQGTEQYV. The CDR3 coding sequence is TGTGCCAGCAGTCAACAGGGGACCGAGCAGTACGTC.

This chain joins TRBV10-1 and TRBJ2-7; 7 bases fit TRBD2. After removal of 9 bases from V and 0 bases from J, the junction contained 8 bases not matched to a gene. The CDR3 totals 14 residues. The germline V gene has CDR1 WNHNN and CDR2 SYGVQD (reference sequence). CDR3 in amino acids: CASTLAANSYEQYV. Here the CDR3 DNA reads TGCGCCAGTACCCTAGCGGCCAACTCCTACGAGCAGTACGTC.

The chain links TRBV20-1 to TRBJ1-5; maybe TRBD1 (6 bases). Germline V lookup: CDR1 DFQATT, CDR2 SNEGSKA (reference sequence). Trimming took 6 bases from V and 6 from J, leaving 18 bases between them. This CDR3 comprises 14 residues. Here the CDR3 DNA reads TGCAGTGCCAGTGAAGGGGGAGTAGGTCAGCCCCAGCATTTT. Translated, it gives CSASEGGVGQPQHF.

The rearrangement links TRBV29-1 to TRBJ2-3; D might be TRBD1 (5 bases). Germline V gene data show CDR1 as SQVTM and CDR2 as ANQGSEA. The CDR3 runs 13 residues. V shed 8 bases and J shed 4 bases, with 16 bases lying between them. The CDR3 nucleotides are TGCAGCTTGTGGGCCAGGGCTCCAGATACGCAGTATTTT. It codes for CSLWARAPDTQYF.

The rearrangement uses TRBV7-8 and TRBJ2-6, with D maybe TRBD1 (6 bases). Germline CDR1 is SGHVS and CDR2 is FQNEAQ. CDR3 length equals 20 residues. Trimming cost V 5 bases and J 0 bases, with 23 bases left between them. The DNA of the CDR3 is TGTGCCAGCAGCCTAAGGATCCCGGACAGAATTATCTCTGGGGCCAACGTCCTGACTTTC. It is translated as CASSLRIPDRIISGANVLTF. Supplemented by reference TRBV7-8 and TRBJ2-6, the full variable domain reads GAGVSQSPRYKVAKRGQDVALRCDPISGHVSLFWYQQALGQGPEFLTYFQNEAQLDKSGLPSDRFFAERPEGSVSTLKIQRTQQEDSAVYLCASSLRIPDRIISGANVLTFGAGSRLTVL.

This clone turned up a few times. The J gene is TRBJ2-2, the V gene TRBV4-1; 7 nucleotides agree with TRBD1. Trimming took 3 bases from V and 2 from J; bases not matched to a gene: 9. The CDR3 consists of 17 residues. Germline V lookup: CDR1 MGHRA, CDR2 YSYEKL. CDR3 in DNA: TGCGCCAGCAGCCATACCCCGGGACAGCATAACACCGGGGAGCTGTTTTTT. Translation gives CASSHTPGQHNTGELFF.

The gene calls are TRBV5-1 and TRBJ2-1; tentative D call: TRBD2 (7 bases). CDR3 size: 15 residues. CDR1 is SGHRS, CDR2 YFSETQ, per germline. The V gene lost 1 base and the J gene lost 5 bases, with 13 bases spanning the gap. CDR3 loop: CASSLPGGPNNEQFF. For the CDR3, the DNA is TGCGCCAGCAGCTTGCCCGGGGGGCCCAACAATGAGCAGTTCTTC.

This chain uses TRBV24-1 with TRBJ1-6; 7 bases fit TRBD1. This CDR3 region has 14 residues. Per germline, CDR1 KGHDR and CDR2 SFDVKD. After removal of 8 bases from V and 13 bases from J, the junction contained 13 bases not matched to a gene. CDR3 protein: CATIAGTVGSPLHF. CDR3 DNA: TGTGCCACCATTGCCGGGACAGTAGGTTCGCCCCTCCACTTT.

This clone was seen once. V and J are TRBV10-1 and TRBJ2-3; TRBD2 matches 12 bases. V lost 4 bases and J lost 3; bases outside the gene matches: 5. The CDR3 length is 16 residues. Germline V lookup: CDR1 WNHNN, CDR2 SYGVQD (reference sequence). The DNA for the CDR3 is TGCGCCAGCAGTGGGACTAGCGGGGCGACGACAGATACGCAGTATTTT. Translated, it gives CASSGTSGATTDTQYF.

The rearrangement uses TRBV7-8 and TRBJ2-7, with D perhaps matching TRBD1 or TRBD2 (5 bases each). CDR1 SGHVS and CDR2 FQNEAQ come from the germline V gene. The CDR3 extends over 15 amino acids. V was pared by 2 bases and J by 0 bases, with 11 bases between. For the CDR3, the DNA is TGTGCCAGCAGCTTAAGCCGGGACCTCTCCTACGAGCAGTACGTC. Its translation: CASSLSRDLSYEQYV.

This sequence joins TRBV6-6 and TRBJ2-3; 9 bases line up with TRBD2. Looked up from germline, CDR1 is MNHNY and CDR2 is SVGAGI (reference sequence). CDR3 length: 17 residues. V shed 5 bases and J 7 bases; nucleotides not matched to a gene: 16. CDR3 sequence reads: CASSHGASGVGGNTQYF. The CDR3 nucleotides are TGTGCCAGCAGTCACGGCGCTAGCGGGGTTGGGGGAAATACGCAGTATTTT.